This TCR beta chain comes out of a study of blood T cell repertoires in COVID-19 (TCRdb year 2020). Broadly, across the study: Samples covering the acute and convalescent phases of COVID-19 were provided by collaborators in the United States, Italy and Spain. The prospective study material was composed of cDNA or gDNA derived from T cells, B-cell-depleted T cells, or PBMCs. The dataset comprised deeply sampled blood TCRbeta repertoires from subjects exposed to, actively infected with, or recovered from COVID-19. A freely available public database, intended as a resource for researchers studying the immune response to SARS-CoV-2, is where the repertoires were released. The samples were drawn from the first 160 participants of the ongoing ImmuneRACE study and from 1,200 or so subjects provided by 6 global collaborators. The sample metadata nearly always contained a de-identified subject ID, COVID-19 status, age in years and sex. HLA class I and class II types, where available, came from metadata supplied by the sample provider rather than from assay-based typing. General study outcomes and caveats: The quantity of clinical and demographic metadata differed by source and by participant and was supplied without curation.

Concerning this clone itself: The antigen this receptor binds is unknown. No much larger clone is present one base from it, and per-base qualities are unavailable.

TCRbeta CDR3 regions were amplified from genomic DNA using the immunoSEQ Assay, a bias-controlled multiplex PCR. In the paper's pipeline: The number of nucleated cells in each sample was estimated by amplification of reference gene primers within the assay. Sequence reads were collapsed and filtered to measure the absolute abundance of every unique TCRbeta CDR3 rearrangement. For each sample, productive Simpson clonality was calculated as the square root of Simpson's diversity index over productive rearrangements. TCRdb limited this immuneACCESS table to in-frame rearrangements with V and J called. A share of clones is missing; checked studies link under half to unresolved V genes, and the rest is unexplained. Clone size and V and J calls were adopted from that table, with D and trimming inferred from the DNA. This sample gives 60,000 or so clones in total; 90% of them show up just once. The leading ten clones occupy 10% to 15% of the sample.

Between the V and J ends, shortened by 2 bases and 7 bases respectively, the junction contains 18 bases. CDR1 SGHAT and CDR2 FQDESV were looked up in the germline V gene (reference sequence). The CDR3 numbers 15 residues from cysteine through phenylalanine. CDR3 DNA only is kept here, 45 bases in frame from base 1. The collaborating institutions used their own protocols to collect whole blood in K2EDTA tubes. For TCRbeta analysis, collaborators shipped samples in one of three forms: frozen whole blood, isolated PBMCs, or DNA extracted from either of those sample types. The sequence links TRBV11-1 to TRBJ2-7; the D region possibly corresponds to TRBD2 (5 bases align). What was sequenced was peripheral blood. This TCR derives from a man aged 60 to 75 with active COVID-19. The CDR3 corresponds to CASSLHRTVGGEQYF. The nucleotide sequence is TGTGCCAGCAGCTTACACCGGACTGTAGGCGGTGAGCAGTACTTC. Reference TRBV11-1 and TRBJ2-7 genes cover what lies past the CDR3, so the full variable domain is EAEVAQSPRYKITEKSQAVAFWCDPISGHATLYWYRQILGQGPELLVQFQDESVVDDSQLPKDRFSAERLKGVDSTLKIQPAELGDSAMYLCASSLHRTVGGEQYFGPGTRLTVT.